One sample yielded the 27 T cell receptor beta chains listed below, sequenced in a study of blood T cell repertoires in COVID-19. The table came from immunoSEQ multiplex PCR; TCRdb's copy has only in-frame clones and leaves some out. The profile covers roughly 99,000 clones, with around 80% appearing a single time and roughly 4.3% taken by the ten largest. The sample taken for sequencing was peripheral blood. The receptors shown here come from a man aged 70-80 years with acute or convalescent COVID-19.

The chain recombines TRBV5-4 with TRBJ1-2; 9 bases fit TRBD1. The V gene's germline CDR1 is SGHNT and CDR2 YYREEE (reference sequence). The CDR3 loop spans 14 amino acids. V gave up 4 bases and J gave up 4 bases; unmatched junction bases: 5. DNA for the CDR3: TGTGCCAGCAGCCCACAGGGGGCCCTCTATGGCTACACCTTC. Translated, it gives CASSPQGALYGYTF.

The rearrangement joins TRBV2 to TRBJ2-2; D is uncertain. CDR3 length: 11 residues. Germline lookup yields CDR1 SNHLY and CDR2 FYNNEI. The V and J ends lost 2 bases and 7 bases respectively, with 2 bases between them. The chain's CDR3 is CASSEYGELFF. Here the CDR3 DNA reads TGTGCCAGCAGTGAATACGGGGAGCTGTTTTTT.

V usage is TRBV7-8 and J usage is TRBJ1-1, with TRBD1 identical over 8 bases. The length of the CDR3 is 16 residues. The germline V gene has CDR1 SGHVS and CDR2 FQNEAQ. V lost 1 base, J lost 7 bases, and 11 bases stayed unmatched. CDR3 sequence: CASSLEGGTGRGEAFF. CDR3 bases: TGTGCCAGCAGCTTAGAAGGGGGGACAGGTCGAGGTGAAGCTTTCTTT.

This clone was observed a handful of times. V gene TRBV19 combines with J gene TRBJ1-2; TRBD1 is a possible D gene (5 bases). CDR3 length equals 15 residues. Germline CDR1 is LNHDA and CDR2 is SQIVND (reference sequence). The V end lost 9 bases, the J end lost 1 base, and 18 bases lay between the germline ends. The CDR3 spells CASQIDHRRNYGYTF. CDR3 sequence (DNA): TGTGCCAGCCAGATAGACCACAGGCGTAACTATGGCTACACCTTC.

This sequence joins TRBV6-2 or TRBV6-3 and TRBJ2-3; 7 positions match TRBD2. The length of the CDR3 is 17 residues. With 2 bases clipped from V and 0 bases from J, the junction kept 8 bases outside the gene matches. Per the germline V gene, CDR1 is MNHEY and CDR2 is SVGEGT. CDR3 residues: CASSYVASGSSTDTQYF. CDR3 bases: TGTGCCAGCAGTTACGTAGCTAGCGGATCTAGCACAGATACGCAGTATTTT.

This clone occurred once. The gene calls are TRBV28 and TRBJ1-2, with TRBD1 matching over 8 bases. This CDR3 has 13 residues. V lost 6 bases and J lost 8; bases outside the gene matches: 8. Germline CDR1 and CDR2: MDHEN and SYDVKM. The chain's CDR3 is CASRTIQGGGYTF. DNA for the CDR3: TGTGCCAGCAGGACCATACAGGGGGGCGGCTACACCTTC.

V is TRBV4-1 and J is TRBJ2-1, with TRBD2 matching over 9 bases. The CDR3 runs 16 residues. After removal of 0 bases from V and 6 bases from J, the junction contained 6 bases not matched to a gene. Germline assignment: CDR1 MGHRA and CDR2 YSYEKL. CDR3 bases: TGCGCCAGCAGCCAAGATGGAAGGACTAGCGTCAATGAGCAGTTCTTC. Protein: CASSQDGRTSVNEQFF.

J is TRBJ2-7 and V is TRBV5-4, with 8 bases matching TRBD1. CDR1 is SGHNT, CDR2 YYREEE, per germline (reference sequence). This CDR3 has 15 residues. V gave up 3 bases and J gave up 3 bases; unmatched junction bases: 8. CDR3 amino acids: CASSSWTGKFYEQYF. CDR3 sequence (DNA): TGTGCCAGCAGCTCATGGACAGGGAAATTCTACGAGCAGTACTTC.

The chain carries TRBV7-9 and TRBJ2-5; unclear D gene. Germline V gene data show CDR1 as SEHNR and CDR2 as FQNEAQ (reference sequence). Trimming pared 1 base from V and 4 bases from J, leaving 10 bases between. The CDR3 consists of 14 residues. This CDR3 reads CASSLGSRRETQYF. In nucleotides, the CDR3 is TGTGCCAGCAGCTTAGGTAGCCGGAGAGAGACCCAGTACTTC. Full variable domain (missing parts from reference TRBV7-9 and TRBJ2-5): DTGVSQNPRHKITKRGQNVTFRCDPISEHNRLYWYRQTLGQGPEFLTYFQNEAQLEKSRLLSDRFSAERPKGSFSTLEIQRTEQGDSAMYLCASSLGSRRETQYFGPGTRLLVL.

The rearrangement links TRBV6-2 or TRBV6-3 to TRBJ1-4; D remains unclear. The CDR3 covers 14 residues. V was shortened by 2 bases and J by 6 bases, with 10 bases between the two germline ends. Germline V gene sequence: CDR1 MNHEY, CDR2 SVGEGT. The CDR3 DNA reads TGTGCCAGCAGTTACAGAGAAAGCGATGAAAAACTGTTTTTT. It encodes CASSYRESDEKLFF.

The chain uses TRBV19 and TRBJ2-1; 11 positions match TRBD2. Germline V gene lookup returns CDR1 LNHDA and CDR2 SQIVND (reference sequence). The trim removed 5 bases at V and 4 bases at J, leaving 7 bases unmatched. The CDR3 length is 16 residues. The CDR3 DNA is TGTGCCAGTAGTGGGGAGACTAGCGGGATTTACAATGAGCAGTTCTTC. This gives the protein CASSGETSGIYNEQFF.

The rearrangement links TRBV5-8 to TRBJ1-5; tentative D call: TRBD1 (5 bases). The CDR3 consists of 14 residues. The V end lost 0 bases, the J end lost 7 bases, and 11 bases lay between the germline ends. CDR1 and CDR2 (germline): SGHTS, YDEGEE. The CDR3 loop is CASSLAWGRQPQHF. CDR3 DNA sequence: TGTGCCAGCAGCTTGGCCTGGGGCCGGCAGCCCCAGCATTTT.

The gene calls are TRBV18 and TRBJ1-3; possible D gene TRBD1, 6 bases. Trimming took 0 bases from V and 0 from J, leaving 12 bases between them. This CDR3 region has 17 residues. Germline CDR1 and CDR2: KGHSH and LQKENI. For the CDR3, the DNA is TGTGCCAGCTCACCACCGTCAGGACAGAGCTCTGGAAACACCATATATTTT. It is translated as CASSPPSGQSSGNTIYF.

As for this clone: At one end, the junction sequence differs from germline, possibly due to a read error. The chain links TRBV5-4 to TRBJ1-2; possible D gene TRBD1, 6 bases. CDR1 is SGHNT and CDR2 is YYREEE in the germline V gene (reference sequence). The CDR3 consists of 16 residues. This CDR3 is CAGSPGGTHTNYGYTF. The DNA of the CDR3 is TGTGCCGGCAGCCCCGGGGGGACACATACTAACTATGGCTACACCTTC.

The chain combines TRBV16 with TRBJ1-4; D gene ambiguous. V shed 0 bases and J shed 5 bases, with 7 bases lying between them. The germline V gene has CDR1 KGHSY and CDR2 FQNENV. The CDR3 extends over 14 amino acids. The CDR3 reads CASSQSGVNEKLFF. Here the CDR3 DNA reads TGTGCCAGCAGCCAATCAGGAGTAAATGAAAAACTGTTTTTT.

The rearrangement joins TRBV7-9 to TRBJ1-4; possibly TRBD1 for D (5 bases). CDR1 SEHNR and CDR2 FQNEAQ come from the germline V gene (reference sequence). There are 14 residues in the CDR3. V shed 3 bases and J shed 10 bases, with 15 bases lying between them. The CDR3 protein is CASSFGGNRGKLFF. The CDR3 bases are TGTGCCAGCAGCTTCGGGGGTAATCGAGGAAAACTGTTTTTT. The complete variable domain, with remaining parts taken from reference TRBV7-9 and TRBJ1-4, reads DTGVSQNPRHKITKRGQNVTFRCDPISEHNRLYWYRQTLGQGPEFLTYFQNEAQLEKSRLLSDRFSAERPKGSFSTLEIQRTEQGDSAMYLCASSFGGNRGKLFFGSGTQLSVL.

This sequence joins TRBV12-3 or TRBV12-4 and TRBJ2-7; D possibly corresponds to TRBD1 (6 bases). The CDR3 totals 13 residues. V was clipped by 6 bases and J by 2 bases, with 11 bases between them. The CDR3 loop reads CASSPDSTYEQYF. The CDR3 nucleotides read TGTGCCAGCAGCCCGGACAGCACCTACGAGCAGTACTTC.

This chain links TRBV24-1 with TRBJ2-1; the match to TRBD2 covers 7 bases. Germline-derived CDR1 and CDR2 are KGHDR and SFDVKD. The junction had 9 bases not matched to a gene; V was cut back by 2 bases and J by 0 bases. The CDR3 covers 18 residues. CDR3 sequence: CATSDSAVAGSSYNEQFF. The CDR3 DNA reads TGTGCCACCAGTGATTCCGCCGTAGCGGGTAGCTCCTACAATGAGCAGTTCTTC.

The chain carries TRBV2 and TRBJ1-1; 10 bases are shared with TRBD1. CDR3 size: 14 residues. CDR1 SNHLY and CDR2 FYNNEI come from the germline V gene. Trimming at V came to 9 bases and at J to 2 bases, leaving 6 bases not matched to a gene. The CDR3 DNA is TGTGCCAGTCGGACAGGGGGAATCAACACTGAAGCTTTCTTT. It encodes CASRTGGINTEAFF.

The rearrangement uses TRBV7-8 and TRBJ2-1; D possibly corresponds to TRBD2 (6 bases). The germline gives CDR1 SGHVS, CDR2 FQNEAQ. V dropped 5 bases and J dropped 4 bases, with 15 bases sitting between them. This CDR3 comprises 15 residues. CDR3 protein: CASSTRFGGYNEQFF. CDR3 sequence (DNA): TGTGCCAGCAGCACGAGGTTTGGAGGGTACAATGAGCAGTTCTTC.

This rearrangement joins TRBV5-4 to TRBJ1-1; D is possibly TRBD1 (5 bases). Germline CDR1 SGHNT, CDR2 YYREEE (reference sequence). Between the trimmed V and J ends, which lost 0 bases and 4 bases, there was a span of 13 bases. The CDR3 has 15 residues. The CDR3 here is CASSLEGPGGTEAFF. CDR3 sequence (DNA): TGTGCCAGCAGCTTGGAGGGGCCCGGTGGCACTGAAGCTTTCTTT.

This chain connects TRBV9 to TRBJ2-1, with D tentatively TRBD2 (6 bases). The CDR3 runs to 17 residues. Germline V lookup: CDR1 SGDLS, CDR2 YYNGEE. V lost 0 bases and J lost 7, with 20 bases in between. CDR3 in DNA: TGTGCCAGCAGCGTAGCTCTGGGCTGGGAGGATCCGAATGAGCAGTTCTTC. Translated, it gives CASSVALGWEDPNEQFF.

V gene TRBV25-1 combines with J gene TRBJ1-6, with no clear D. Looked up from germline, CDR1 is MGHDK and CDR2 is SYGVNS. The CDR3 is made up of 15 amino acids. V gave up 3 bases and J gave up 4 bases, with 10 bases separating them. This CDR3 reads CASSESGLYNSPLHF. In DNA, the CDR3 is TGTGCCAGCAGTGAGAGCGGCTTATATAATTCACCCCTCCACTTT.

The chain joins TRBV3-1 (or the pseudogene TRBV3-2) to TRBJ2-7, with 15 bases matching TRBD2. Germline assignment: CDR1 LGHDT and CDR2 YNNKEL (reference sequence). The CDR3 covers 16 residues. The J segment lost 6 bases and the V segment lost 4 bases, leaving 7 bases of the junction unmatched. This CDR3 is CASSRRTSGGVSEQYF. CDR3 in DNA: TGTGCCAGCAGCCGCCGGACTAGCGGGGGGGTGTCCGAGCAGTACTTC.

This chain links TRBV19 with TRBJ1-6; 9 positions match TRBD1. The germline CDR1 and CDR2 sequences are LNHDA and SQIVND (reference sequence). The V and J ends lost 4 bases and 8 bases, in that order; junction bases with no gene match: 9. The CDR3 totals 16 residues. CDR3 nucleotides: TGTGCCAGTAGTAGCTTACCGGGACAGGGCGATTCACCCCTCCACTTT. Its translation: CASSSLPGQGDSPLHF.

CDR3 sequence: CASTRTGNGYTF. The CDR3 DNA reads TGTGCCAGCACCAGGACAGGGAACGGCTACACCTTC. This chain connects TRBV6-5 to TRBJ1-2; 8 bases fit TRBD1. Germline V gene sequence: CDR1 MNHEY, CDR2 SVGAGI. V gave up 7 bases and J gave up 8 bases; unmatched junction bases: 6. This CDR3 region has 12 residues.

This sequence joins TRBV19 and TRBJ2-2, with a tentative D call TRBD1 (6 bases). V gave up 5 bases and J gave up 6 bases, with 10 bases separating them. CDR1 is LNHDA, CDR2 SQIVND, per germline (reference sequence). The CDR3 spans 13 residues. CDR3: CASSATGSGELFF. As DNA, the CDR3 is TGTGCCAGTAGTGCTACAGGGTCCGGGGAGCTGTTTTTT. Together with reference TRBV19 and TRBJ2-2, the CDR3 gives the full variable domain: DGGITQSPKYLFRKEGQNVTLSCEQNLNHDAMYWYRQDPGQGLRLIYYSQIVNDFQKGDIAEGYSVSREKKESFPLTVTSAQKNPTAFYLCASSATGSGELFFGEGSRLTVL.